The entry below describes one T cell receptor beta chain. Its target is not known. CD4+ cells underwent separation, giving CD45RA+ naive and CD45RA-negative memory subsets. TCRdb's table, derived via immunoSEQ multiplex PCR, lists solely in-frame clones and lacks some. This sample carries about 2.5 million clones, around 92% of them seen once, and the ten largest clones take 0.37%. The source of the sample is a study of shared clonotypes between healthy human individuals. Study-wide points: Non-shared clonotypes displayed generation probabilities falling below those of clonotypes present in all four donors.

The CDR3 spans 12 residues. Trimming shortened V by 0 bases and J by 7 bases, and 6 bases separated the two germline ends. Germline V CDR1 and CDR2: MNHEY, SVGAGI. The rearrangement links TRBV6-5 to TRBJ1-2, with D unresolved. The clonotype was recovered from a man younger than 35 in good health. Some clones in this sample may be carry-over from other donors' samples. The source material was naive CD4+ T cells from PBMCs. The subset was: CD45RA+ positively selected. The CDR3 DNA is TGTGCCAGCAGTTACTCGGACGCTGGCTACACCTTC. Amino acid sequence: CASSYSDAGYTF.